The next 11 T cell receptor beta chains were all read from a single sample in a study of graft-versus-host responses after intestinal transplantation. Profiled with immunoSEQ multiplex PCR; TCRdb holds only in-frame clones, not every one. The table has nearly 90,000 clones, 75% to 90% seen once. These receptors have no known antigen. Sequenced here: unstimulated CD8+ T cells sorted from spleen or lymph node cells, sampled before intestinal transplant. The source is a human donor who received an intestinal transplant.

This clone was seen only a few times. The chain uses TRBV6-1 and TRBJ2-2; possibly TRBD1 for D (6 bases). The CDR3 covers 16 residues. Germline lookup yields CDR1 MNHNS and CDR2 SASEGT. V lost 4 bases, J lost 4 bases, and 16 bases lay in between. CDR3 bases: TGTGCCAGCAGTGGGGGGCCGCGGACGAGCACCGGGGAGCTGTTTTTT. Protein product: CASSGGPRTSTGELFF.

Only one count was recorded for this clone. The chain recombines TRBV5-5 with TRBJ2-7, with D unresolved. V was trimmed by 3 bases and J by 3 bases, leaving 4 bases between them. The length of the CDR3 is 11 residues. Germline CDR1 reads SGHKS; CDR2 reads YYEKEE (reference sequence). This CDR3 reads CASSSLYEQYF. CDR3 in DNA: TGTGCCAGCAGCTCACTCTACGAGCAGTACTTC.

The V gene is TRBV11-2, the J gene TRBJ2-1; weak D call: TRBD1 (6 bases). V lost 1 base and J 8 bases, leaving 15 bases between the germline ends. Germline-derived CDR1 and CDR2 are SGHAT and FQNNGV. CDR3 length equals 15 residues. The CDR3 loop is CASSLVFGTSDEQFF. Written as DNA, the CDR3 is TGTGCCAGCAGCTTAGTTTTCGGGACAAGTGATGAGCAGTTCTTC.

The chain carries TRBV13 and TRBJ2-7, with D perhaps being TRBD1 or TRBD2 (5 bases each). The CDR3 extends over 19 amino acids. From germline, CDR1 is PRHDT and CDR2 FYEKMQ (reference sequence). V lost 0 bases, J lost 1 base, and 22 bases lay in between. CDR3 DNA sequence: TGTGCCAGCAGCTTAGGCCTAATTTCCGGTTGGGACGTATCCTACGAGCAGTACTTC. Its protein is CASSLGLISGWDVSYEQYF.

The chain is built from TRBV5-1 and TRBJ2-7; the match to TRBD1 covers 7 bases. This CDR3 comprises 14 residues. V lost 1 base, J lost 2 bases, and 3 bases stayed unmatched. CDR1 is SGHRS, CDR2 YFSETQ, per germline. The DNA of the CDR3 is TGCGCCAGCAGCTTGTCAGGACAGGCCTACGAGCAGTACTTC. Residues: CASSLSGQAYEQYF.

The genes are TRBV7-3 and TRBJ2-2; D gene uncertain. V lost 2 bases and J 6 bases, leaving 10 bases between the germline ends. Germline CDR1 reads SGHTA; CDR2 reads FQGTGA. The CDR3 runs to 14 residues. The CDR3 nucleotides read TGTGCCAGCAGCTTACTACACGCCCCCGGGGAGCTGTTTTTT. Its translation: CASSLLHAPGELFF.

This clone was observed a few times. The genes are TRBV5-1 and TRBJ2-3; 9 bases line up with TRBD1. V shed 0 bases, J shed 5 bases, and the junction held 1 base outside the gene matches. The CDR3 contains 14 residues. Germline CDR1 is SGHRS and CDR2 is YFSETQ. DNA for the CDR3: TGCGCCAGCAGCTTGGGACAGGGGGTAGATACGCAGTATTTT. Its translation is CASSLGQGVDTQYF.

This chain joins TRBV6-1 and TRBJ1-1; TRBD1 agrees at 7 bases. The J segment lost 0 bases and the V segment lost 4 bases, leaving 8 bases of the junction unmatched. The germline V gene has CDR1 MNHNS and CDR2 SASEGT. There are 16 residues in the CDR3. In DNA form, the CDR3 reads TGTGCCAGCAGTGGTCAGGGGGGAATCATGAACACTGAAGCTTTCTTT. Residues: CASSGQGGIMNTEAFF.

This clone has only one observation. V is TRBV29-1 and J is TRBJ2-4, with unresolved D. Per germline, CDR1 SQVTM and CDR2 ANQGSEA. V dropped 1 base and J dropped 0 bases, with 7 bases sitting between them. The CDR3 is 14 residues long. The CDR3 protein is CSVEVDLAKNIQYF. In DNA form, the CDR3 reads TGCAGCGTTGAAGTGGACCTAGCCAAAAACATTCAGTACTTC.

The chain has TRBV28 and TRBJ2-4; 8 bases map to TRBD1. Germline CDR1 reads MDHEN; CDR2 reads SYDVKM. V dropped 3 bases and J dropped 4; count of bases not matched to a gene: 2. The CDR3 runs to 14 residues. The CDR3 bases are TGTGCCAGCAGTTTTCGGGACAGGAAAAACATTCAGTACTTC. Translating it yields CASSFRDRKNIQYF.

The chain combines TRBV13 with TRBJ1-1; no definite D call. CDR3 length: 16 residues. The V end lost 1 base, the J end lost 3 bases, and 15 bases lay between the germline ends. The germline V gene has CDR1 PRHDT and CDR2 FYEKMQ (reference sequence). CDR3 DNA sequence: TGTGCCAGCAGCTTAGTTCCGGGCCGCGTAGACACTGAAGCTTTCTTT. It translates to CASSLVPGRVDTEAFF.